This TCR beta chain was recorded in a study of cytomegalovirus exposure and HLA in healthy donors. Study information: Approximately 83 million unique TCRs from HLA-typed donors were held in an early data release.

About this clone itself: The antigen is unknown.

Study findings and constraints: The study put 150 to 200 TCR beta chains on its list as cytomegalovirus-associated.

Primers for the PCR totalled 60 Vbeta and 13 Jbeta. TCRdb's table, derived via immunoSEQ multiplex PCR, lists solely in-frame clones and lacks some. The table lists approximately 120,000 clones, around 77% of them singletons. CDR3 size: 16 residues. The V and J ends lost 2 bases and 7 bases respectively, with 20 bases between them. In germline, CDR1 is MGHRA, CDR2 YSYEKL. This sequence was found in a man aged 45-65 years in good health and CMV-seronegative. What was sequenced was PBMCs. The V call is TRBV4-1, the J call TRBJ1-2; D is uncertain. This CDR3 is CASSQPLQGRFSGYTF. The CDR3 DNA reads as TGCGCCAGCAGCCAACCCTTACAAGGGAGGTTTAGTGGCTACACCTTC.